This T cell receptor beta chain was retrieved from a study of CD8+CD57+ T cells in acquired aplastic anemia. Background on the study: Sorted CD4+ and CD8+ cell DNA averaged approximately 3 ug. Healthy donors had, on average, around 10 million reads for their CD4+ cells. Findings and caveats of the study: Controls and patients did not differ significantly in CD8+ Simpson's diversity. It was found that 25 to 35 CD8+ CDR3 sequences were shared between patients and controls.

The V gene end was trimmed by 3 bases and the J gene end by 3 bases; junction bases not matched to a gene: 6. This CDR3 is built from 14 residues. Germline V CDR1 and CDR2: DFQATT, SNEGSKA (reference sequence). About this clonotype itself: Its antigen is as yet unknown.

The template for TCR beta VDJ and CDR3 sequence profiling was genomic DNA. TCRdb called the reads again in MiXCR, with one record for every CDR3 protein. The sample lists around 180,000 distinct CDR3 sequences, roughly 63% occurring once. The chain is built from TRBV20-1 and TRBJ2-7; 9 nucleotides match TRBD2. The sequenced sample was sorted CD4+, CD8+, or CD8+CD57+ T cells (not recorded which) from PBMCs. The clonotype comes from a human donor in good health. The CDR3 spells CSARISGGIYEQYF. CDR3 nucleotides: TGCAGTGCTAGGATAAGCGGGGGGATCTACGAGCAGTACTTC.